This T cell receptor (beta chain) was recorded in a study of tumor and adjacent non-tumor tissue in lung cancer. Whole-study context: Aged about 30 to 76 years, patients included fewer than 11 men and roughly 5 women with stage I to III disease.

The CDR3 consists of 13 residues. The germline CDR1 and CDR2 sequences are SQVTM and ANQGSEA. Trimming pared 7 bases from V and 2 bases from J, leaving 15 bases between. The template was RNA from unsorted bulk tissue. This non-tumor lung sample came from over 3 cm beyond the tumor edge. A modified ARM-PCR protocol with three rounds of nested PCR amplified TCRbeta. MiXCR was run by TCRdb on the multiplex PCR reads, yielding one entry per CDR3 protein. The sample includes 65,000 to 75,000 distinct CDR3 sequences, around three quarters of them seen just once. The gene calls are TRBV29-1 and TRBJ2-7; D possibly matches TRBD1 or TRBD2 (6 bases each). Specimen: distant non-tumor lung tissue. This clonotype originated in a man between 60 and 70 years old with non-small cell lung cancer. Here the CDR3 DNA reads TGCAGCGCGAAGAGGGGGGACCCCTACGAGCAGTACTTC. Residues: CSAKRGDPYEQYF.